The 27 T cell receptor beta chains below come from one sample, sequenced in a study of patients and donors after allogeneic stem cell transplantation. TCRdb reprocessed the RT-PCR reads via MiXCR and lists one record per CDR3 protein. The sample records a few hundred thousand distinct CDR3 sequences, around two fifths being singletons. Sequenced: blood, either unsorted or a sorted T cell fraction (not recorded which). The origin of the receptors is a human donor who was either an allogeneic HSCT recipient or a stem cell or donor lymphocyte infusion donor (not recorded which). It is not recorded whose cells these are; they may come from a transplant donor.

The table lists this clonotype with a few counts. The chain carries TRBV9 and TRBJ2-3, with 11 bases aligning to TRBD2. Germline V gene data show CDR1 as SGDLS and CDR2 as YYNGEE. The CDR3 loop spans 17 amino acids. Trimming took 4 bases from V and 3 from J; bases not matched to a gene: 10. Written as DNA, the CDR3 is TGTGCCAGCAGCTCCTTAGCGGGGGGGATGGGGACAGATACGCAGTATTTT. Its translation is CASSSLAGGMGTDTQYF.

The chain joins TRBV20-1 to TRBJ2-3, with D possibly matching TRBD1 (6 bases). Trimming took 1 base from V and 6 from J, leaving 17 bases between them. Per the germline V gene, CDR1 is DFQATT and CDR2 is SNEGSKA (reference sequence). The CDR3 covers 15 residues. This chain's CDR3 is CSARATGFKLDTQYF. The CDR3 DNA reads TGCAGTGCTAGAGCAACAGGGTTTAAATTGGATACGCAGTATTTT.

This chain uses TRBV5-5 with TRBJ2-3; 7 positions agree with TRBD2. Trimming cost V 0 bases and J 0 bases; bases outside gene matches: 4. CDR3 length: 16 amino acids. Looked up from germline, CDR1 is SGHKS and CDR2 is YYEKEE (reference sequence). The CDR3 coding sequence is TGTGCCAGCAGCTTGGGATCTAGCGGCAGCACAGATACGCAGTATTTT. This codes for CASSLGSSGSTDTQYF.

CDR3 nucleotides: TGTGCCAGCAGCCAAGAATTTATGGGATCACCTGAAGCTTTCTTT. Its protein product is CASSQEFMGSPEAFF. V usage is TRBV3-1 and J usage is TRBJ1-1; D gene uncertain. CDR3 length: 15 residues. The germline CDR1 and CDR2 sequences are LGHDT and YNNKEL (reference sequence). Deletions cut 0 bases from V and 6 bases from J, with 14 bases between.

The chain joins TRBV4-3 to TRBJ1-2; D is uncertain. The CDR3 sequence is 16 residues long. Trimming removed 0 bases at V and 4 bases at J, with 15 bases between. Germline V gene data show CDR1 as LGHNA and CDR2 as YSLEER. The CDR3 DNA sequence: TGCGCCAGCAGCCAAGATCGGGCCGGTAGTCTCTATGGCTACACCTTC. Encoded protein: CASSQDRAGSLYGYTF.

The J gene is TRBJ2-5, the V gene TRBV7-9; D is unclear. CDR1 is SEHNR, CDR2 FQNEAQ, per germline (reference sequence). The V end lost 1 base, the J end lost 4 bases, and 7 bases lay between the germline ends. CDR3 length equals 13 residues. Written as DNA, the CDR3 is TGTGCCAGCAGCTTAGATGTGGGAGAGACCCAGTACTTC. It translates to CASSLDVGETQYF.

There are many counts of this clonotype. As DNA, the CDR3 is TGTGCCAGCAGCTTAAATGGGGATTCACCCCTCCACTTT. It codes for CASSLNGDSPLHF. The chain has TRBV7-3 and TRBJ1-6; D is ambiguous. The CDR3 covers 13 residues. The V and J ends lost 1 base and 8 bases respectively, with 6 bases between them. Germline V CDR1 and CDR2: SGHTA, FQGTGA. The full variable domain, rest sourced from reference TRBV7-3 and TRBJ1-6, is GAGVSQTPSNKVTEKGKYVELRCDPISGHTALYWYRQSLGQGPEFLIYFQGTGAADDSGLPNDRFFAVRPEGSVSTLKIQRTERGDSAVYLCASSLNGDSPLHFGNGTRLTVT.

This chain connects TRBV4-1 to TRBJ2-3; 10 bases line up with TRBD2. Germline values: CDR1 MGHRA, CDR2 YSYEKL. V lost 1 base, J lost 1 base, and 2 bases stayed unmatched. The CDR3 is 16 amino acids. The CDR3 loop is CASSQVLAGGTDTQYF. The CDR3 DNA reads TGCGCCAGCAGCCAAGTTCTAGCGGGGGGCACAGATACGCAGTATTTT.

The rearrangement uses TRBV6-8 and TRBJ1-1; D not resolved. Germline values: CDR1 MNHGY, CDR2 SAAAGT. Trimming left V 8 bases short and J 7 bases short, with 11 bases between. The CDR3 runs to 11 residues. The CDR3 bases are TGTGCCAGCCCCGAACCCTTTGAAGCTTTCTTT. Encoded protein: CASPEPFEAFF.

This clonotype was seen ten or more times. The rearrangement joins TRBV11-2 to TRBJ1-3, with a possible D match to TRBD1 (6 bases). Trimming took off 5 bases at V and 0 bases at J, with 14 bases between the two ends. Germline V gene sequence: CDR1 SGHAT, CDR2 FQNNGV. This CDR3 comprises 16 residues. The CDR3 sequence: CASSAKTGTSGNTIYF. CDR3 bases: TGTGCCAGCAGCGCCAAGACAGGAACCTCTGGAAACACCATATATTTT.

This clonotype was found a few times. The chain combines TRBV10-3 with TRBJ1-3; no reliable D call. Trimming left V 0 bases short and J 4 bases short, with 7 bases between. CDR1 and CDR2 (germline): ENHRY, SYGVKD. CDR3 length: 14 residues. The CDR3, as DNA: TGTGCCATCAGTGAGTCGTTGTTCGGAAACACCATATATTTT. It encodes CAISESLFGNTIYF.

The J gene is TRBJ1-2, the V gene TRBV27; 10 bases match TRBD1. CDR3 size: 13 residues. With 5 bases clipped from V and 5 bases from J, the junction kept 2 bases outside the gene matches. Germline lookup yields CDR1 MNHEY and CDR2 SMNVEV (reference sequence). The CDR3: CASSMDRGYGYTF. Written as DNA, the CDR3 is TGTGCCAGCAGTATGGACAGGGGGTATGGCTACACCTTC.

This clonotype was found a few times. CDR3 nucleotide sequence: TGCAGTGCTCCTTTTGAGGGCAAGGACTATGGCTACACCTTC. This encodes CSAPFEGKDYGYTF. The J gene is TRBJ1-2, the V gene TRBV20-1; D uncertain. Trimming left V 5 bases short and J 3 bases short, with 16 bases between. This CDR3 spans 14 amino acids. Looked up from germline, CDR1 is DFQATT and CDR2 is SNEGSKA (reference sequence).

This clonotype has just a few counts. CDR3 in DNA: TGTGCCAGCAGTTACTCGACAGGGATGGGTAATTCACCCCTCCACTTT. It codes for CASSYSTGMGNSPLHF. The chain carries TRBV6-5 and TRBJ1-6, with 7 bases lining up with TRBD1. V was clipped by 0 bases and J by 6 bases; unmatched bases: 5. The germline V gene encodes CDR1 MNHEY and CDR2 SVGAGI. This CDR3 comprises 16 residues.

This clonotype was detected only a few times. The V gene is TRBV29-1, the J gene TRBJ2-5; D might be TRBD2 (5 bases). Trimming removed 6 bases at V and 3 bases at J, with 14 bases between. Germline V gene sequence: CDR1 SQVTM, CDR2 ANQGSEA. This CDR3 spans 13 amino acids. The CDR3 bases are TGCAGCGTCGCTACCGGGGAAGAAGAGACCCAGTACTTC. It specifies CSVATGEEETQYF. Full variable domain (missing parts from reference TRBV29-1 and TRBJ2-5): SAVISQKPSRDICQRGTSLTIQCQVDSQVTMMFWYRQQPGQSLTLIATANQGSEATYESGFVIDKFPISRPNLTFSTLTVSNMSPEDSSIYLCSVATGEEETQYFGPGTRLLVL.

This clonotype was counted a few times. This sequence joins TRBV10-3 and TRBJ1-1, with TRBD1 as a possible D gene (5 bases). V gave up 6 bases and J gave up 3 bases, with 11 bases separating them. The CDR3 has 13 amino acids. Germline CDR1 is ENHRY and CDR2 is SYGVKD. The DNA of the CDR3 is TGTGCCATCAGGCCTTTGGGGGACACTGAAGCTTTCTTT. Amino acids: CAIRPLGDTEAFF.

The CDR3 DNA reads TGTGCCACCAGCAGAGTGGGGACAGCTACAAATTCACCCCTCCACTTT. Protein: CATSRVGTATNSPLHF. The V and J genes are TRBV15 and TRBJ1-6, with 7 bases lining up with TRBD1. CDR1 and CDR2 from the germline V gene are LNHNV and YYDKDF (reference sequence). The CDR3 is made up of 16 amino acids. Trimming took 1 base from V and 7 from J; bases not matched to a gene: 7.

This clonotype was found once. This CDR3 reads CASETLQETQYF. CDR3 DNA: TGTGCCAGCGAAACTTTACAAGAGACCCAGTACTTC. V usage is TRBV6-6 and J usage is TRBJ2-5, with D uncertain. Germline values: CDR1 MNHNY, CDR2 SVGAGI (reference sequence). This CDR3 spans 12 amino acids. V was cut by 8 bases and J by 2 bases, with 9 bases left in between.

This rearrangement joins TRBV7-7 to TRBJ2-5; TRBD1 matches 10 bases. The CDR3 is 17 residues long. J was trimmed by 4 bases and V by 5 bases; bases with no gene match: 13. Germline V gene sequence: CDR1 SSHAT, CDR2 FNYEAQ (reference sequence). This chain's CDR3 is CASSPQFGTGEGETQYF. The CDR3 DNA sequence: TGTGCCAGCAGCCCGCAATTCGGGACAGGGGAGGGAGAGACCCAGTACTTC.

This clonotype has just a few counts. The CDR3 DNA follows: TGCGCCAGCAGCGCTCGACAGTATGGCTACACCTTC. Amino acid sequence: CASSARQYGYTF. V gene TRBV5-1 combines with J gene TRBJ1-2; D possibly corresponds to TRBD1 (5 bases). Trimming removed 4 bases at V and 5 bases at J, with 9 bases between. Germline V gene sequence: CDR1 SGHRS, CDR2 YFSETQ. The CDR3 sequence is 12 residues long.

V is TRBV2 and J is TRBJ2-1, with D unresolved. Germline V gene sequence: CDR1 SNHLY, CDR2 FYNNEI. There are 16 residues in the CDR3. Trimming left V 7 bases short and J 5 bases short, with 21 bases between. CDR3 nucleotides: TGTGCCAGCATTTACGAATGGACGAACAAAGACAATGAGCAGTTCTTC. Translating gives CASIYEWTNKDNEQFF.

The DNA of the CDR3 is TGTGCCATCAGTGAGTGGAAAGGGGGGGTAGTTTCCTACGAGCAGTACTTC. Protein product: CAISEWKGGVVSYEQYF. V and J are TRBV10-3 and TRBJ2-7, with D maybe TRBD2 (7 bases). Per the germline V gene, CDR1 is ENHRY and CDR2 is SYGVKD. Between the trimmed V and J ends, which lost 1 base and 1 base, there was a span of 17 bases. The CDR3 extends over 17 amino acids.

This chain connects TRBV19 to TRBJ1-2; the D gene is possibly TRBD1 (6 bases). Per the germline V gene, CDR1 is LNHDA and CDR2 is SQIVND (reference sequence). There are 13 residues in the CDR3. V lost 8 bases, J lost 8 bases, and 18 bases lay in between. The CDR3 sequence is CASHLGHSDGYTF. The CDR3 nucleotides are TGTGCCAGTCATCTGGGACACTCCGACGGCTACACCTTC.

This clonotype was detected only a few times. The V and J genes are TRBV18 and TRBJ1-5, with 7 positions matching TRBD1. The J segment lost 4 bases and the V segment lost 6 bases, leaving 9 bases of the junction unmatched. CDR1 KGHSH and CDR2 LQKENI come from the germline V gene. The CDR3 has 15 amino acids. The CDR3 is CASSPGGQINQPQHF. The CDR3 DNA sequence: TGTGCCAGCTCCCCCGGGGGACAGATTAATCAGCCCCAGCATTTT.

This clonotype was counted a few times. This chain joins TRBV7-9 and TRBJ1-1; no clear D gene. V lost 6 bases and J 8 bases, leaving 22 bases between the germline ends. Germline values: CDR1 SEHNR, CDR2 FQNEAQ (reference sequence). The CDR3 is 15 residues long. The CDR3 spells CASSFGRVPLLEAFF. The DNA for the CDR3 is TGTGCCAGCAGTTTTGGACGGGTCCCATTGCTGGAAGCTTTCTTT.

This clonotype was counted between two and nine times. The chain is built from TRBV4-1 and TRBJ2-7, with 7 bases aligning to TRBD1. There are 15 residues in the CDR3. Germline V gives CDR1 MGHRA, CDR2 YSYEKL. The ends lost 1 base at V and 4 bases at J; junction bases unmatched: 7. This CDR3 is CASSQGRDSDYEQYF. The CDR3 DNA is TGCGCCAGCAGCCAAGGCCGGGACAGCGATTACGAGCAGTACTTC.

The chain employs TRBV7-9 and TRBJ1-6, with unresolved D. V was pared by 1 base and J by 4 bases, with 8 bases between. The CDR3 contains 15 residues. Germline CDR1 SEHNR, CDR2 FQNEAQ (reference sequence). The CDR3 loop is CASSLDGLYNSPLHF. CDR3 DNA sequence: TGTGCCAGCAGCTTAGATGGCCTATATAATTCACCCCTCCACTTT. Together with reference TRBV7-9 and TRBJ1-6, the CDR3 gives the full variable domain: DTGVSQNPRHKITKRGQNVTFRCDPISEHNRLYWYRQTLGQGPEFLTYFQNEAQLEKSRLLSDRFSAERPKGSFSTLEIQRTEQGDSAMYLCASSLDGLYNSPLHFGNGTRLTVT.